The clone carrying this TCR beta chain was counted a few times. The data belong to a study of sequential checkpoint blockade in melanoma. This table comes from immunoSEQ multiplex PCR, and its TCRdb copy is limited to in-frame clones, with some not included. This sample has 3,000 to 4,000 clones, with 20% to 25% found just once. Treatment in this sample: randomized to nivolumab then ipilimumab (arm A) or the reverse (arm B). This CDR3 is built from 12 residues. Losses at the gene ends were 5 bases for V and 9 bases for J; bases not matched to a gene: 3. Germline V gene data show CDR1 as SGDLS and CDR2 as YYNGEE.

This sequence originates from a human donor with melanoma. Sequenced here: tumor tissue (inferred from file names), sampled from a patient given nivolumab and ipilimumab in sequence. The chain has TRBV9 and TRBJ1-4; 8 bases agree with TRBD1. Here the CDR3 reads CASRWTGQKLFF. The DNA of the CDR3 is TGTGCCAGCAGGTGGACAGGGCAAAAACTGTTTTTT.